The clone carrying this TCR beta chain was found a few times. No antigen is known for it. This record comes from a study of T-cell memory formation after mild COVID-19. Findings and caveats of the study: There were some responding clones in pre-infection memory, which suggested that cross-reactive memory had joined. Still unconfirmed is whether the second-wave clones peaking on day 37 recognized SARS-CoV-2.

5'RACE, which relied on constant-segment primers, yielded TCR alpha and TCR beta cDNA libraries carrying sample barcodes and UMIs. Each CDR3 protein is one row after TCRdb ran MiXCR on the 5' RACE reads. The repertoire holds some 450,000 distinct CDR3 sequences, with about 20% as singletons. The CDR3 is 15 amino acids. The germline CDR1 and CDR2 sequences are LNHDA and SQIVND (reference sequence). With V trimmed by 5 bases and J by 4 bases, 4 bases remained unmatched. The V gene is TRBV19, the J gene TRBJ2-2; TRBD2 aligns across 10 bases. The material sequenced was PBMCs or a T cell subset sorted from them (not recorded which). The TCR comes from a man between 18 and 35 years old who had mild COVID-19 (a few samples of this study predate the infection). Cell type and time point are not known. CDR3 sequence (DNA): TGTGCCAGTAGTGTTCTAGCGGGGGCCACCGGGGAGCTGTTTTTT. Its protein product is CASSVLAGATGELFF.